The T cell receptor (beta chain) described here comes from a study of blood T cells in healthy people across ages. Study results and limitations: Observed TCR beta diversity showed a strong correlation with the percentage of naive T cells as measured by flow cytometry. Aged donors had fewer naive CD4+ cells and lower diversity than long-lived donors.

Using a J-beta primer mix together with a sample-barcoded 5' primer, a second PCR was run for roughly 6 to 12 cycles. TCRdb independently ran MiXCR on the 5' RACE reads; one entry per CDR3 protein. Seen here are over a million distinct CDR3 sequences, around 55% observed once, and the top ten hold about 6.7%. CDR1 is SGHRS and CDR2 is YFSETQ in the germline V gene. The length of the CDR3 is 14 residues. Turning to this clonotype: Its antigen is still unknown. One junction end does not reproduce the germline sequence, and a read error may be involved.

The TCR originated in a man younger than 35 in good health. The source material was blood. The V gene is TRBV5-1, the J gene TRBJ2-3; D not resolved. The CDR3 DNA follows: TGCGCCAGCAGCCGTTTGGCTAGAGGAGATATGCAGTATTTT. This sequence encodes CASSRLARGDMQYF.